Following are 5 T cell receptor beta chains from one sample sequenced in a study of T cell responses to AZD1222 COVID-19 vaccine. Profiled with immunoSEQ multiplex PCR; TCRdb holds only in-frame clones, not every one. The sample contains around 150,000 clones, roughly nine tenths of which appear only once. This sample comprised peripheral blood, obtained 28 days after the second AZD1222 dose. The receptors originated from an adult who received the AZD1222 COVID-19 vaccine.

The V call is TRBV5-8, the J call TRBJ2-6; the D call may be TRBD1 or TRBD2 (5 bases each). CDR3 length equals 17 residues. The germline V and J ends were trimmed by 5 bases and 1 base, with 16 bases remaining between them. The germline V gene has CDR1 SGHTS and CDR2 YDEGEE. As DNA, the CDR3 is TGTGCCAGCAGTTGGGACCTGCTAGCTTCTGGGGCCAACGTCCTGACTTTC. Protein product: CASSWDLLASGANVLTF.

The chain is built from TRBV11-2 and TRBJ2-1; D unclear. The CDR3 runs to 14 residues. The ends were cut back, 4 bases at V and 4 bases at J, with 11 bases in the middle. The germline CDR1 and CDR2 sequences are SGHAT and FQNNGV. The CDR3, as DNA: TGTGCCAGCAGCTCCTCAGGCGTTTACAATGAGCAGTTCTTC. Protein product: CASSSSGVYNEQFF.

This clone was seen a single time. The genes are TRBV12-5 and TRBJ2-7, with D uncertain. V was trimmed by 0 bases and J by 6 bases, leaving 24 bases between them. The CDR3 has 18 amino acids. Per the germline V gene, CDR1 is LGHNT and CDR2 is FRNRAP. DNA for the CDR3: TGTGCTAGTGGTTTGGTACTTGGGAAGAGCCGAACCAGGAGCGAGCAGTACTTC. This codes for CASGLVLGKSRTRSEQYF.

The chain couples TRBV9 to TRBJ2-1; TRBD2 aligns across 8 bases. The CDR3 is 16 amino acids. J lost 4 bases, V lost 0 bases, and 6 bases had no gene match. Germline V lookup: CDR1 SGDLS, CDR2 YYNGEE. The CDR3 reads CASSVEGTRIYNEQFF. In DNA, the CDR3 is TGTGCCAGCAGCGTAGAAGGGACTAGAATTTACAATGAGCAGTTCTTC.

This rearrangement joins TRBV2 to TRBJ2-3, with D unclear. The V end was cut by 4 bases, the J end by 1 base, with 6 bases between. This CDR3 region has 13 residues. In germline, CDR1 is SNHLY, CDR2 FYNNEI. The CDR3 DNA sequence: TGTGCCAGCAGTGCGGCAGGCACAGATACGCAGTATTTT. Its protein product is CASSAAGTDTQYF.